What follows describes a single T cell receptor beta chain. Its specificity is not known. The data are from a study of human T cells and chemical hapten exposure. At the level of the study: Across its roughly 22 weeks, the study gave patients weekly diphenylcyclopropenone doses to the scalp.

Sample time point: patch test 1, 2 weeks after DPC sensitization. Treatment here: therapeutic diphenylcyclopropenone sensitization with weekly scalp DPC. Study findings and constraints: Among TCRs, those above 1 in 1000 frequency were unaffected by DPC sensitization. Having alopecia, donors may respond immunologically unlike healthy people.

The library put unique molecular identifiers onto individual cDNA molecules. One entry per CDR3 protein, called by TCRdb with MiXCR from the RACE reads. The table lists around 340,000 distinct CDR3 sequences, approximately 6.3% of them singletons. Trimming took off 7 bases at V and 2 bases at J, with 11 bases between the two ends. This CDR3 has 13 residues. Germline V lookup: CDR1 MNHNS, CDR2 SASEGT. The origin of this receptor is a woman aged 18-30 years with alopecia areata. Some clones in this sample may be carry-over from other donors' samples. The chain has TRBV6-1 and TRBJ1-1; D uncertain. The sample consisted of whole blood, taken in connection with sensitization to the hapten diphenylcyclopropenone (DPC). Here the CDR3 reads CASKGRENTEAFF. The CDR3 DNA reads TGTGCCAGCAAGGGCAGAGAAAACACTGAAGCTTTCTTT.